Each of the 12 T cell receptor beta chains below was sequenced from the same sample in a study of STAT5B mutations in CD4+ large granular lymphocyte leukemia. TCRdb's copy holds only in-frame clones and misses some; the assay was immunoSEQ multiplex PCR. The sample yields some 29,000 clones, 65% to 80% seen once. The sequenced sample was CD4+ T cells from blood buffy coats. These receptors all stem from a human donor in good health.

This sequence joins TRBV5-1 and TRBJ2-7, with D perhaps TRBD2 (6 bases). Germline loops: CDR1 SGHRS, CDR2 YFSETQ. The CDR3 totals 13 residues. With 0 bases removed from V and 6 bases from J, the gap between germline ends came to 10 bases. The CDR3, as DNA: TGCGCCAGCAGCTTGGGAGGGACTGGCGAGCAGTACTTC. Its translation is CASSLGGTGEQYF. The entire variable domain, with the rest obtained from reference TRBV5-1 and TRBJ2-7, is as follows: KAGVTQTPRYLIKTRGQQVTLSCSPISGHRSVSWYQQTPGQGLQFLFEYFSETQRNKGNFPGRFSGRQFSNSRSEMNVSTLELGDSALYLCASSLGGTGEQYFGPGTRLTVT.

The CDR3 nucleotides read TGTGCCAGCAGCGTAGCTGCGGGGGCTAGCACAGATACGCAGTATTTT. It is translated as CASSVAAGASTDTQYF. The chain has TRBV9 and TRBJ2-3; possible D gene TRBD2, 7 bases. Germline V gives CDR1 SGDLS, CDR2 YYNGEE. The CDR3 has 16 amino acids. V was cut by 0 bases and J by 0 bases, with 11 bases left in between.

V gene TRBV28 combines with J gene TRBJ2-7, with TRBD2 matching over 9 bases. The CDR3 sequence is 16 residues long. CDR1 MDHEN and CDR2 SYDVKM come from the germline V gene. V was pared by 3 bases and J by 0 bases, with 6 bases of the junction left unmatched. The CDR3 here is CASSFSLAGLSYEQYV. CDR3 bases: TGTGCCAGCAGTTTCTCCCTAGCGGGGCTCTCCTACGAGCAGTACGTC.

The chain is built from TRBV28 and TRBJ2-5; 12 bases are shared with TRBD2. Unmatched junction bases numbered 6, after V lost 5 bases and J lost 2 bases. Looked up from germline, CDR1 is MDHEN and CDR2 is SYDVKM. The CDR3 is 16 amino acids. DNA for the CDR3: TGTGCCAGCAGTCCGATGACTAGCGGGGGTCAAGAGACCCAGTACTTC. Translating it yields CASSPMTSGGQETQYF.

The genes are TRBV4-3 and TRBJ2-1, with D possibly TRBD1 on 7 matching bases. CDR1 LGHNA and CDR2 YSLEER come from the germline V gene. Trimming pared 1 base from V and 4 bases from J, leaving 14 bases between. The CDR3 loop spans 16 amino acids. CDR3 loop: CASSQGRGQIYNEQFF. The CDR3, as DNA: TGCGCCAGCAGCCAAGGGAGGGGGCAGATATACAATGAGCAGTTCTTC.

The rearrangement uses TRBV13 and TRBJ2-2; a possible D gene is TRBD2 (5 bases). CDR3 size: 18 residues. Germline V gene data show CDR1 as PRHDT and CDR2 as FYEKMQ (reference sequence). V was clipped by 5 bases and J by 5 bases, with 24 bases between them. This CDR3 reads CASSLRGISGRGTGELFF. DNA for the CDR3: TGTGCCAGCAGCCTACGGGGTATATCGGGTCGAGGAACCGGGGAGCTGTTTTTT.

The chain couples TRBV19 to TRBJ1-3; the D is unclear. The germline V gene encodes CDR1 LNHDA and CDR2 SQIVND (reference sequence). This CDR3 has 13 residues. Trimming shortened V by 1 base and J by 1 base, and 2 bases separated the two germline ends. CDR3 bases: TGTGCCAGTAGTATAGGGTCTGGAAACACCATATATTTT. Protein: CASSIGSGNTIYF.

The genes are TRBV7-9 and TRBJ2-2, with no clear D. CDR3 length: 15 amino acids. V dropped 1 base and J dropped 0 bases, with 6 bases sitting between them. The V gene's germline CDR1 is SEHNR and CDR2 FQNEAQ (reference sequence). The CDR3 nucleotides read TGTGCCAGCAGCTTAGATAACGCGAACACCGGGGAGCTGTTTTTT. Encoded protein: CASSLDNANTGELFF.

The rearrangement links TRBV2 to TRBJ1-1; 7 bases are a match to TRBD1. The CDR3 has 13 amino acids. V lost 4 bases, J lost 7 bases, and 6 bases stayed unmatched. Looked up from germline, CDR1 is SNHLY and CDR2 is FYNNEI. CDR3 loop: CASSARDRDEAFF. The CDR3 DNA follows: TGTGCCAGCAGTGCCCGGGACAGAGATGAAGCTTTCTTT.

A remark on this clone: The sample has other DNA sequences that encode this CDR3 too. The chain recombines TRBV27 with TRBJ1-3; no clear D. This CDR3 is built from 13 residues. V lost 2 bases, J lost 3 bases, and 5 bases lay in between. Per germline, CDR1 MNHEY and CDR2 SMNVEV (reference sequence). DNA for the CDR3: TGTGCCAGCAGTTTAGTACGTGGAAACACCATATATTTT. This encodes CASSLVRGNTIYF.

This clone was observed once. J is TRBJ2-7 and V is TRBV5-4; 13 bases are a match to TRBD2. With V trimmed by 0 bases and J by 4 bases, 7 bases remained unmatched. This CDR3 has 17 amino acids. Germline CDR1 is SGHNT and CDR2 is YYREEE (reference sequence). The CDR3 region is CASSLAGPGLAGYEQYF. As DNA, the CDR3 is TGTGCCAGCAGCTTGGCCGGCCCGGGACTAGCGGGGTACGAGCAGTACTTC.

The chain couples TRBV19 to TRBJ2-1, with D hard to call. This CDR3 is built from 14 residues. Germline CDR1 is LNHDA and CDR2 is SQIVND (reference sequence). V shed 7 bases and J shed 7 bases, with 17 bases lying between them. The CDR3 sequence is CASNKRPDENEQFF. The CDR3 DNA reads as TGTGCCAGTAATAAGCGCCCTGACGAAAATGAGCAGTTCTTC.